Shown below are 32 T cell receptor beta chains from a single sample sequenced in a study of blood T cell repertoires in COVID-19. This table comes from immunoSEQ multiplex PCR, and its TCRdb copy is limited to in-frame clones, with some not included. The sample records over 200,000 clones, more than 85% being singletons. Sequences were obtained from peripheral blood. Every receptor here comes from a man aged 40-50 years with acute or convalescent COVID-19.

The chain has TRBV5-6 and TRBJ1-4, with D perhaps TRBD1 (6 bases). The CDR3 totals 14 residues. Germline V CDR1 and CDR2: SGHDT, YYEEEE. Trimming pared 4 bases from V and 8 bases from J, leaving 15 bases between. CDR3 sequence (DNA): TGTGCCAGCAGCCCCGGGGGGGCTGGAGAAAAACTGTTTTTT. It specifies CASSPGGAGEKLFF.

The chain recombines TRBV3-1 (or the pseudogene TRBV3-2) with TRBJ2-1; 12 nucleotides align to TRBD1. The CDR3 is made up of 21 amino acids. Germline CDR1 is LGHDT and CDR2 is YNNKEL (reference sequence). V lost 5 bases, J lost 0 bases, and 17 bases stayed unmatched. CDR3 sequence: CASSSQSGQGAPTGSYNEQFF. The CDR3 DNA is TGTGCCAGCAGCTCTCAATCGGGACAGGGGGCCCCCACGGGCTCCTACAATGAGCAGTTCTTC.

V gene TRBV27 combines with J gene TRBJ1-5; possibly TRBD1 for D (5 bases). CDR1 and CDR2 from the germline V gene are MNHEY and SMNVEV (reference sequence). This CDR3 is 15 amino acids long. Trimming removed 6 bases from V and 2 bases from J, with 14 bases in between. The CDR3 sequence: CASRTQAVGNQPQHF. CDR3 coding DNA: TGTGCCAGCAGGACACAGGCGGTGGGCAATCAGCCCCAGCATTTT.

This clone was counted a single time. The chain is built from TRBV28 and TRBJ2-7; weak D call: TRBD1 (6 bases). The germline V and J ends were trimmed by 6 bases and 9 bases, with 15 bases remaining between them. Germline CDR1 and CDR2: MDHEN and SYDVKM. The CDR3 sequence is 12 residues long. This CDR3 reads CASRSTGIGQYF. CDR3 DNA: TGTGCCAGCAGGTCAACAGGGATCGGGCAGTACTTC.

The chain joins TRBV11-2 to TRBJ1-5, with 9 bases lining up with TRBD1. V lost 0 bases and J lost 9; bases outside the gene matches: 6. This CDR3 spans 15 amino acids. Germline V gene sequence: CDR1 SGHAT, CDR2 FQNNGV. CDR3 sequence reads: CASSLDGTGLGPQHF. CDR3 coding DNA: TGTGCCAGCAGCTTAGATGGGACAGGGCTGGGGCCCCAGCATTTT.

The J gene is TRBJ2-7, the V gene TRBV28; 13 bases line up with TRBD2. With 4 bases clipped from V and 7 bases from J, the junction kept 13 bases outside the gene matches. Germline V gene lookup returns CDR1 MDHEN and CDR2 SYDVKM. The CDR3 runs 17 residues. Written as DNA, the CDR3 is TGTGCCAGCAGTTCCATTACTAGCGGGAGGGGTATACGGGAGCAGTACTTC. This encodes CASSSITSGRGIREQYF.

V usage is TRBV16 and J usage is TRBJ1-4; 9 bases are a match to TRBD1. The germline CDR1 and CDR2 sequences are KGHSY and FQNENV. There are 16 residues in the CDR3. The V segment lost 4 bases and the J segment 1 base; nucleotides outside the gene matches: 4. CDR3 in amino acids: CASSLTDRGTNEKLFF. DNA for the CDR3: TGTGCCAGCAGCCTTACGGACAGGGGAACTAATGAAAAACTGTTTTTT.

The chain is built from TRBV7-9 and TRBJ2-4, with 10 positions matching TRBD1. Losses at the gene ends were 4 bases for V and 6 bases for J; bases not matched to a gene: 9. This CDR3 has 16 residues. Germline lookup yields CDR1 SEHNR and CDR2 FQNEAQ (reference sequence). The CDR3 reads CASSSADRGPANIQYF. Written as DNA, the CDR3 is TGTGCCAGCAGCTCCGCTGACAGGGGGCCCGCAAACATTCAGTACTTC.

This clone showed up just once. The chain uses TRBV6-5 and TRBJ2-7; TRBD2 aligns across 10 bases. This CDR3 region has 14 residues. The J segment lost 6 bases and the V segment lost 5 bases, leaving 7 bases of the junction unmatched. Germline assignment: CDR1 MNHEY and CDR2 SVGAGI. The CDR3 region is CASSRSGRAPEQYF. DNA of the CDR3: TGTGCCAGCAGTAGAAGCGGGAGGGCCCCCGAGCAGTACTTC.

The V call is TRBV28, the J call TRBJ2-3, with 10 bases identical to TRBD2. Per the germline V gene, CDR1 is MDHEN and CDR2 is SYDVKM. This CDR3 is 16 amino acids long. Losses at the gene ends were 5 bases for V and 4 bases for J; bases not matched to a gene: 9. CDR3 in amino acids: CASSRASGRVADTQYF. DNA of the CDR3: TGTGCCAGCAGTCGGGCTAGCGGGAGAGTTGCAGATACGCAGTATTTT.

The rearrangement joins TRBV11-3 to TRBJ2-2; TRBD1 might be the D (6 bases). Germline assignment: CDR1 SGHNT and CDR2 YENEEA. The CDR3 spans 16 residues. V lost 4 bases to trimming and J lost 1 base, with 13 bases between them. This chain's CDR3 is CASSSQGPGNTGELFF. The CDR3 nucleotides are TGTGCCAGCAGCTCACAGGGTCCGGGGAACACCGGGGAGCTGTTTTTT.

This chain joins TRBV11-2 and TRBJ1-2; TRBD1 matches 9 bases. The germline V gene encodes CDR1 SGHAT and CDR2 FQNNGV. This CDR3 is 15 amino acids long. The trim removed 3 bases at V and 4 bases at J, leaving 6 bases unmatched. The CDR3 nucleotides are TGTGCCAGCAGCTTGACTACAGGGGGCTCCTATGGCTACACCTTC. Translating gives CASSLTTGGSYGYTF.

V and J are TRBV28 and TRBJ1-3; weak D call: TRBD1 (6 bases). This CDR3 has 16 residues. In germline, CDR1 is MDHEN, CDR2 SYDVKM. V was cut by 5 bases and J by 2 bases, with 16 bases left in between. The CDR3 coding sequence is TGTGCCAGCAGTGGGACACAGCAGTCCGCTGGAAACACCATATATTTT. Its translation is CASSGTQQSAGNTIYF.

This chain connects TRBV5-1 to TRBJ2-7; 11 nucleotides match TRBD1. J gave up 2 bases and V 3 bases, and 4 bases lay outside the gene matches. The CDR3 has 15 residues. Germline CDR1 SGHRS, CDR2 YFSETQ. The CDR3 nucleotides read TGCGCCAGCAGCTGGGACAGGGGGTCCACCTACGAGCAGTACTTC. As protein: CASSWDRGSTYEQYF.

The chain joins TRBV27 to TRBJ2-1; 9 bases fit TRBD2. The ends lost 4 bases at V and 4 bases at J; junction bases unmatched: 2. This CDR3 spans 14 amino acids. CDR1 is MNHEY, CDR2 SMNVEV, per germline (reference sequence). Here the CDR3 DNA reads TGTGCCAGCAGTTATCTAGCGGGGTACAATGAGCAGTTCTTC. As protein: CASSYLAGYNEQFF.

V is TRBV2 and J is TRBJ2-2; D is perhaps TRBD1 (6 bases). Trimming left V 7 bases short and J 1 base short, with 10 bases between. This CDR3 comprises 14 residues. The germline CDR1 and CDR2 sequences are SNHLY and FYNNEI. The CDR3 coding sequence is TGTGCCAGCATCCTACAGGGGAACACCGGGGAGCTGTTTTTT. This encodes CASILQGNTGELFF.

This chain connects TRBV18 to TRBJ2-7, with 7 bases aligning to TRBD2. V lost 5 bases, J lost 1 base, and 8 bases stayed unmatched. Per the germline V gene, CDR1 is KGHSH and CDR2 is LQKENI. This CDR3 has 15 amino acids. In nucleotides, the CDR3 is TGTGCCAGCTCAATAGGCGGGAGTGGGTCCTACGAGCAGTACTTC. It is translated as CASSIGGSGSYEQYF. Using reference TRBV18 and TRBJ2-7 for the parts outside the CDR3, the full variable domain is NAGVMQNPRHLVRRRGQEARLRCSPMKGHSHVYWYRQLPEEGLKFMVYLQKENIIDESGMPKERFSAEFPKEGPSILRIQQVVRGDSAAYFCASSIGGSGSYEQYFGPGTRLTVT.

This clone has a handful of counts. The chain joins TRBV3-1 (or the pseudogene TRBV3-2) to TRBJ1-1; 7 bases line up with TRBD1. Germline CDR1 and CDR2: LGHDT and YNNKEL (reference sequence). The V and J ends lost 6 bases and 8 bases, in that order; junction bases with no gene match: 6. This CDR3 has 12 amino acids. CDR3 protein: CASSAQGLEAFF. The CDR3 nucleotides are TGTGCCAGCAGTGCACAGGGGTTAGAAGCTTTCTTT.

The CDR3 nucleotides read TGTGCCAGCCGCACCGGGACAAACTACAATGAGCAGTTCTTC. Amino acid sequence: CASRTGTNYNEQFF. J is TRBJ2-1 and V is TRBV2; possible D gene TRBD1, 6 bases. The CDR3 covers 14 residues. Germline-derived CDR1 and CDR2 are SNHLY and FYNNEI. The V gene lost 8 bases and the J gene lost 3 bases, with 14 bases spanning the gap.

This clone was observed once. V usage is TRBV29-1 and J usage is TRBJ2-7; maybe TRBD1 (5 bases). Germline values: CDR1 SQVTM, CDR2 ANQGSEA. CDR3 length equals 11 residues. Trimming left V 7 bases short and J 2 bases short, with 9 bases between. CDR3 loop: CSATQAYEQYF. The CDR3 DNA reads TGCAGCGCCACACAGGCCTACGAGCAGTACTTC.

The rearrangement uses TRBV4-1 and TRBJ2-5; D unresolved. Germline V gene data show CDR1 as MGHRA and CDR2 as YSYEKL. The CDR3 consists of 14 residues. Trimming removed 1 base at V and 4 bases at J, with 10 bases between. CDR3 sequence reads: CASSQVPRLETQYF. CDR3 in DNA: TGCGCCAGCAGCCAAGTCCCGAGGTTAGAGACCCAGTACTTC.

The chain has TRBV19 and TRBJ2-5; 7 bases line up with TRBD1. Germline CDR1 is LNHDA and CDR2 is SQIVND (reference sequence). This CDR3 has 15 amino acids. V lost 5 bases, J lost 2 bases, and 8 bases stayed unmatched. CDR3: CASSSYRDRQETQYF. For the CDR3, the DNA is TGTGCCAGTAGTTCTTACCGGGACAGACAAGAGACCCAGTACTTC.

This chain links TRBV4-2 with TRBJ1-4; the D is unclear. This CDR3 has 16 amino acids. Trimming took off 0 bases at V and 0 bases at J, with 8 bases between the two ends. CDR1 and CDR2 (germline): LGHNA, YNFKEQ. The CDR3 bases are TGTGCCAGCAGCCAAGAGGGAGTTGCAACTAATGAAAAACTGTTTTTT. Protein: CASSQEGVATNEKLFF.

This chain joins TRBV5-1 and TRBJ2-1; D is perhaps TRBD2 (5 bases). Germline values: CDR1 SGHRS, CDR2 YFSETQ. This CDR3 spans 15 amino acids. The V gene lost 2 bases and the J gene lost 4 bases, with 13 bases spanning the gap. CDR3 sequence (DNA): TGCGCCAGCAGCTTACAAGCGGAGTCATACAATGAGCAGTTCTTC. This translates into CASSLQAESYNEQFF.

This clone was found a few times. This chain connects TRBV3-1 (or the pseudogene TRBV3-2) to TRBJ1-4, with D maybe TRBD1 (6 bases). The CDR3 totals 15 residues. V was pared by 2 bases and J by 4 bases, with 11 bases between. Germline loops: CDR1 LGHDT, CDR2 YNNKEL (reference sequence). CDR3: CASSQMQGFNEKLFF. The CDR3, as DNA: TGTGCCAGCAGCCAAATGCAGGGGTTTAATGAAAAACTGTTTTTT.

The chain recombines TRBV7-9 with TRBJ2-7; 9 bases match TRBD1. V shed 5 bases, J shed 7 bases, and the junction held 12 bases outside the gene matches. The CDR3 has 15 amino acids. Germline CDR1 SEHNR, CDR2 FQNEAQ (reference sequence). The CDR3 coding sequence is TGTGCCAGCAGCCCTCGCCCGGGACAGGGTGAAGAGCAGTACTTC. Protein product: CASSPRPGQGEEQYF.

CDR3 in amino acids: CASSMWGDSNQPQHF. CDR3 nucleotides: TGTGCCAGTAGTATGTGGGGGGATAGCAATCAGCCCCAGCATTTT. The chain recombines TRBV19 with TRBJ1-5; D is possibly TRBD1 (5 bases). V was clipped by 3 bases and J by 0 bases, with 9 bases between them. Germline CDR1 reads LNHDA; CDR2 reads SQIVND (reference sequence). The CDR3 totals 15 residues.

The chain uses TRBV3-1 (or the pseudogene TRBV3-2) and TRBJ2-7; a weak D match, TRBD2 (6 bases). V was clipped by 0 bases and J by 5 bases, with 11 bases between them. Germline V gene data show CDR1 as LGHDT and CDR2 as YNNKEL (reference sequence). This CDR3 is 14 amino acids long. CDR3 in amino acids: CASSQEGGANEQYF. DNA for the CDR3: TGTGCCAGCAGCCAAGAAGGCGGGGCTAACGAGCAGTACTTC.

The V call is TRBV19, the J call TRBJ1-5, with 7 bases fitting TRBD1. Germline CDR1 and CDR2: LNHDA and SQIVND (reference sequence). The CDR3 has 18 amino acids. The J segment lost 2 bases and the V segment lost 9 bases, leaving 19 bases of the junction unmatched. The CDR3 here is CASTSRDRFSLGNQPQHF. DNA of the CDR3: TGTGCCAGCACCTCCCGGGACAGATTTTCTCTGGGCAATCAGCCCCAGCATTTT.

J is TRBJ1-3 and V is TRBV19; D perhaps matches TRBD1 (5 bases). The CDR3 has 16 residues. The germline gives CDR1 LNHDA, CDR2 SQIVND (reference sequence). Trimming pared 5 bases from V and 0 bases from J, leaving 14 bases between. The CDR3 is CASSHPGGYSGNTIYF. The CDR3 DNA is TGTGCCAGTAGTCACCCCGGGGGGTACTCTGGAAACACCATATATTTT.

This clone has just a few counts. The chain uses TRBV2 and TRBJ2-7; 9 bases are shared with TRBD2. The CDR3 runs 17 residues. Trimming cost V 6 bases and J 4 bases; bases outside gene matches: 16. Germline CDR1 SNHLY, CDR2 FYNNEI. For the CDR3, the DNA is TGTGCCAGCAGCGAATTCGTTAGCGGGAGACGGGCTTACGAGCAGTACTTC. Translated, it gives CASSEFVSGRRAYEQYF.

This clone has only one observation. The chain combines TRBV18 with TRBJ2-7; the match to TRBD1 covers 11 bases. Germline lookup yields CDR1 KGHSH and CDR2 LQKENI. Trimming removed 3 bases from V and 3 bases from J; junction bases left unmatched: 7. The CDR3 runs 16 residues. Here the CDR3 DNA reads TGTGCCAGCTCACCCGGACCGGGACAGGGGGACTACGAGCAGTACTTC. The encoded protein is CASSPGPGQGDYEQYF.